Sequencing of this T cell receptor beta chain was carried out in a study of identifying expanded T cells in peripheral blood. The method was immunoSEQ multiplex PCR; TCRdb's version includes in-frame clones alone and lacks a portion of them. The repertoire holds under 70,000 clones, around 87% seen once, with around 4.6% in the top ten. Germline V gene sequence: CDR1 MRHNA, CDR2 SNTAGT. The CDR3 is 14 amino acids. The V segment lost 2 bases and the J segment 4 bases; nucleotides outside the gene matches: 0. No infections or other immune events were documented during collection. This chain links TRBV6-4 with TRBJ1-1; 11 bases agree with TRBD1. What was sequenced was blood. The sequence was obtained from a person between 18 and 70 years old in good health. Written as DNA, the CDR3 is TGTGCCAGCAGTGACGGACAGGGGGCCACTGAAGCTTTCTTT. It encodes CASSDGQGATEAFF.